Presented here are 2 T cell receptor beta chains from one specimen sequenced in a study of cytomegalovirus exposure and HLA in healthy donors. Use of 60 Vbeta and 13 Jbeta primers characterized the PCR. Clones were read by immunoSEQ multiplex PCR, and TCRdb kept only the in-frame ones, dropping some. The sample has approximately 190,000 clones; approximately 88% are singletons. Sequenced material: PBMCs. Receptors were obtained from a woman in her 50s in good health and CMV-seropositive.

This sequence joins TRBV7-2 and TRBJ2-5, with 9 bases that match TRBD2. This CDR3 has 15 residues. The V gene's germline CDR1 is SGHTA and CDR2 FQGNSA. The junction had 11 bases not matched to a gene; V was cut back by 6 bases and J by 6 bases. The CDR3 protein is CASRSGAGGLKTQYF. CDR3 nucleotides: TGTGCCAGCAGATCCGGGGCGGGGGGGCTGAAGACCCAGTACTTC.

The chain carries TRBV5-1 and TRBJ1-4; 9 bases fit TRBD1. Germline V gives CDR1 SGHRS, CDR2 YFSETQ. Losses at the gene ends were 2 bases for V and 10 bases for J; bases not matched to a gene: 6. The CDR3 runs to 14 residues. Here the CDR3 reads CASSLGTGRGKLFF. DNA for the CDR3: TGCGCCAGCAGCTTAGGGACAGGGAGAGGAAAACTGTTTTTT.